This section outlines one T cell receptor beta chain sequence together with its context. This clone appeared once. What this receptor recognizes is not known. Base qualities are not recorded, but no much larger clone differs from it by a single base. The germline V gene (reference sequence) sets CDR1 to MNHEY and CDR2 to SMNVEV. V is trimmed back by 4 bases and J by 3 bases, and the junction contains 9 bases that no gene match accounts for. Taken from cysteine to phenylalanine, the CDR3 has 16 residues. Only CDR3 DNA is held: 48 bases, read in frame from base 1. These data belong to a study of blood T cell repertoires in COVID-19 (dated by TCRdb to about 2020). About the study as a whole: Samples from collaborators originated in the United States, Italy and Spain and spanned both the acute and convalescent phases of COVID-19. The material from the prospective study consisted of cDNA or gDNA derived from T cells, B-cell-depleted T cells, or PBMCs. Nearly every sample came with metadata listing a de-identified subject ID, COVID-19 status, age in years and sex. The repertoires were made available in a free public database intended to serve as a resource for research on the immune response to SARS-CoV-2. Where available, HLA class I and class II types were taken from metadata supplied by the sample provider and were not determined by assay-based typing. Subjects who had been exposed to COVID-19, were actively infected with it, or had recovered from it provided the deeply sampled blood TCRbeta repertoires that made up the dataset. The samples were drawn from two sources: the first 160 participants of the ongoing ImmuneRACE study, and 1,254 subjects contributed by 6 global collaborators.

One collaborating source in Seattle enrolled patients while the patients were actively infected and followed the patients over time throughout the course of disease. Collaborating institutions collected whole blood in K2EDTA tubes following their own protocols. For TCRbeta analysis, collaborator samples were shipped as frozen whole blood, as isolated PBMCs, or as DNA extracted from either sample type. TCRbeta CDR3 regions were amplified from genomic DNA by means of the immunoSEQ Assay, a bias-controlled multiplex PCR. Concerning the study's data processing: The number of nucleated cells in each sample was estimated from the amplification of reference gene primers within the assay. To quantify the absolute abundance of each unique TCRbeta CDR3 rearrangement, sequence reads were collapsed and filtered. For each sample, productive Simpson clonality was calculated by taking the square root of Simpson's diversity index across productive rearrangements. The table comes from immuneACCESS by way of TCRdb, which keeps in-frame sequences with V and J called. Part of the clones is missing from these tables; in studies checked, under half for an unresolved V gene and the rest for unknown reasons. From that table come the V and J calls and clone size; the DNA was used to work out D and trimming. This sample is represented by under 95,000 clones; 65% to 90% of them were singletons. Around a tenth of the sample rests with the top ten.

What the work shows at the level of the full study, not this receptor alone: The quantity of clinical and demographic metadata differed by source and by participant and was supplied without curation.

The chain uses TRBV27 and TRBJ2-1, with 7 middle bases fitting TRBD1. Source material: peripheral blood. This TCR was recovered from a man between 50 and 59 years old with COVID-19, enrolled during active disease. The nucleotide sequence is TGTGCCAGCAGTTCCACAGGGGCACTACTCTACAATGAGCAGTTCTTC. Protein translation: CASSSTGALLYNEQFF.